This T cell receptor beta chain was retrieved from a study of T cell repertoires in cytomegalovirus infection. Study-level information: CMV infection together with matching HLA type was indicated by public TCR beta signatures.

The CDR3 is made up of 13 amino acids. Germline assignment: CDR1 ENHRY and CDR2 SYGVKD. V was trimmed by 7 bases and J by 3 bases, leaving 10 bases between them. Many counts were recorded for this clonotype. Each CDR3 protein is one row after TCRdb ran MiXCR on the reads. The profile shows about 190,000 distinct CDR3 sequences, roughly 9% of them singletons. The clonotype was recovered from a human donor in good health (CMV status not recorded). Some clones in this sample may be carry-over from other donors' samples. The rearrangement links TRBV10-3 to TRBJ1-5; D may be TRBD1 (5 bases). The material sequenced was PBMCs. The CDR3: CAIKKDNNQPQHF. CDR3 bases: TGTGCCATCAAAAAGGACAACAATCAGCCCCAGCATTTT.